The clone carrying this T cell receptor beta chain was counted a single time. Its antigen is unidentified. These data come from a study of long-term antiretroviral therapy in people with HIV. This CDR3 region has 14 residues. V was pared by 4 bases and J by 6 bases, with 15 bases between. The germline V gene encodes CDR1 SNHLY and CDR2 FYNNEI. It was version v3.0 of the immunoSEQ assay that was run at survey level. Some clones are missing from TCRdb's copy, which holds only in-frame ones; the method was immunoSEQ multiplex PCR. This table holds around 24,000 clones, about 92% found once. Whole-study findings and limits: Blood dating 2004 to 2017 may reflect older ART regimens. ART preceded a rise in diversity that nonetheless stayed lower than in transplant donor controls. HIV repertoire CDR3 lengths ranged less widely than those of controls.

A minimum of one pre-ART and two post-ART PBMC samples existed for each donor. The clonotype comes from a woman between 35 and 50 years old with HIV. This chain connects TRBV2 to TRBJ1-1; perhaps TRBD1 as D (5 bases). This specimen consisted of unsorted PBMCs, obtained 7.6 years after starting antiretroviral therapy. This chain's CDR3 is CASSVPPGGSEAFF. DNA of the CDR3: TGTGCCAGCAGTGTCCCGCCCGGGGGGTCTGAAGCTTTCTTT.